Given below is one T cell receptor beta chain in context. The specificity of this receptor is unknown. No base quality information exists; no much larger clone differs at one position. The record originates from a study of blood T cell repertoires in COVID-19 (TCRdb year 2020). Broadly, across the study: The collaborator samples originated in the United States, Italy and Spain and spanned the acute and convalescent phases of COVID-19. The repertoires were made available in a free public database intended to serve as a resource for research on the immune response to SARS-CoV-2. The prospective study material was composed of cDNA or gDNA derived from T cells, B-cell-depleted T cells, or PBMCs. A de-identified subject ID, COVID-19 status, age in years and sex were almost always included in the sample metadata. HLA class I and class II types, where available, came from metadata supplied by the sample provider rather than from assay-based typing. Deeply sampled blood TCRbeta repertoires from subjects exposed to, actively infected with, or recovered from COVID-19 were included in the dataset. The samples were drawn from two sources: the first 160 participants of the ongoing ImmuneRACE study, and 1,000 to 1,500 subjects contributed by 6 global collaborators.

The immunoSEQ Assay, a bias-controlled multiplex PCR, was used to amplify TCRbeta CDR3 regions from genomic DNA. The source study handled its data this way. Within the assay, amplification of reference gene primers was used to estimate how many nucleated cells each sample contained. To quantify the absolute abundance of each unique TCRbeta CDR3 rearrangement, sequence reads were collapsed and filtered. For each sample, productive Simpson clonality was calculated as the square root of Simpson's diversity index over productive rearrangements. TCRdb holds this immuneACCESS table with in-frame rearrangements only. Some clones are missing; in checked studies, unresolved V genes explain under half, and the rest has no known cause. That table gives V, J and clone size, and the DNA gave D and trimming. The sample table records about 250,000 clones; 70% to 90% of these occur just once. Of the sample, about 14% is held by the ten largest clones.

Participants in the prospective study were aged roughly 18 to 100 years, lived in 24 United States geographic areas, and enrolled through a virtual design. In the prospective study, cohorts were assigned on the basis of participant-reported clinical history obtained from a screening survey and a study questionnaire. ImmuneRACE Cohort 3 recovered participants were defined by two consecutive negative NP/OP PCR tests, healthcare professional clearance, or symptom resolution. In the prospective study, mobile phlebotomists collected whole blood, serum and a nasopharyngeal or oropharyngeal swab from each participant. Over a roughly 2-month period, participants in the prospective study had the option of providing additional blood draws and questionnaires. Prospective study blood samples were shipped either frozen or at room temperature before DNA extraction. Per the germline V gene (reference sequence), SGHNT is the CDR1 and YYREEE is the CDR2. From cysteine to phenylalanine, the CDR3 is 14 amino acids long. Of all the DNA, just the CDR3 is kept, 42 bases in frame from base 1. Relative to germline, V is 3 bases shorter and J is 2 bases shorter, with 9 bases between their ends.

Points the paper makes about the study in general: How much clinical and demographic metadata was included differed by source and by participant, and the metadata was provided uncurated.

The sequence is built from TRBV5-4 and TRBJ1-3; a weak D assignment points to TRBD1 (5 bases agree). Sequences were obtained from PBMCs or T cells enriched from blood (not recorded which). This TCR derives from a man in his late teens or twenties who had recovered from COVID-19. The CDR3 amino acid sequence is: CASSWRGAGNTIYF. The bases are TGTGCCAGCAGCTGGAGGGGAGCTGGAAACACCATATATTTT.